What follows are 26 T cell receptor beta chains derived from one specimen sequenced in a study of blood T cells in healthy people across ages. A second PCR, run for roughly 7 to 12 cycles, used a sample-barcoded 5' primer plus a J-beta primer mix. TCRdb re-derived calls from the 5' RACE reads in MiXCR, one entry per CDR3 protein. Of more than 1,000,000 distinct CDR3 sequences listed, under 30% are singletons. The data also belong to a second study, concerning T cells of mothers and their children.

The sequenced material came from blood. All receptors come from a girl aged 2 to 10 in good health.

The chain joins TRBV11-2 to TRBJ2-7; 7 bases are a match to TRBD2. With 4 bases clipped from V and 6 bases from J, the junction kept 6 bases outside the gene matches. The CDR3 consists of 13 residues. CDR1 and CDR2 from the germline V gene are SGHAT and FQNNGV. The CDR3 spells CASSSPTGGEQYF. Here the CDR3 DNA reads TGTGCCAGCAGCTCCCCCACGGGGGGCGAGCAGTACTTC.

The gene calls are TRBV11-2 and TRBJ1-1; TRBD1 agrees at 8 bases. Germline V gene lookup returns CDR1 SGHAT and CDR2 FQNNGV. J lost 8 bases, V lost 5 bases, and 7 bases had no gene match. The CDR3 loop spans 13 amino acids. The CDR3 loop reads CASSPRGRPEAFF. The CDR3 bases are TGTGCCAGCAGCCCCAGGGGGCGCCCCGAAGCTTTCTTT. The full variable domain, with the rest looked up from reference TRBV11-2 and TRBJ1-1, is EAGVAQSPRYKIIEKRQSVAFWCNPISGHATLYWYQQILGQGPKLLIQFQNNGVVDDSQLPKDRFSAERLKGVDSTLKIQPAKLEDSAVYLCASSPRGRPEAFFGQGTRLTVV.

The table lists this clonotype with a few counts. The chain is built from TRBV20-1 and TRBJ2-5, with D maybe TRBD2 (5 bases). The tail of the sequence fits TRBJ2-7 better, so the J call may be wrong. Germline V gene lookup returns CDR1 DFQATT and CDR2 SNEGSKA (reference sequence). The CDR3 length is 13 residues. The chain's CDR3 is CSVEGIDSYEQYF. The CDR3 DNA reads as TGCAGTGTAGAGGGTATTGACTCCTACGAGCAGTACTTC.

This clonotype was detected ten times or more. The V call is TRBV24-1, the J call TRBJ2-1; TRBD2 is a possible D gene (5 bases). Trimming left V 4 bases short and J 4 bases short, with 13 bases between. This CDR3 comprises 15 residues. Germline V lookup: CDR1 KGHDR, CDR2 SFDVKD. The CDR3 sequence: CATSDLAREYNEQFF. CDR3 DNA sequence: TGTGCCACCAGTGACTTAGCGAGGGAGTACAATGAGCAGTTCTTC.

As regards this clonotype: It may be a read error: a sequence one base away is much more abundant. The V and J genes are TRBV4-2 and TRBJ2-1; no reliable D call. The CDR3 extends over 12 amino acids. Germline V CDR1 and CDR2: LGHNA, YNFKEQ. Trimming took 2 bases from V and 6 from J, leaving 5 bases between them. The CDR3 sequence is CASSQRTNEQFF. CDR3 bases: TGTGCCAGCAGCCAACGGACCAATGAGCAGTTCTTC.

Only a few counts were recorded for this clonotype. The rearrangement joins TRBV7-2 to TRBJ1-2; 7 bases line up with TRBD1. Germline CDR1 and CDR2: SGHTA and FQGNSA. The V gene end was trimmed by 5 bases and the J gene end by 7 bases; junction bases not matched to a gene: 25. The CDR3 contains 19 residues. CDR3 DNA sequence: TGTGCCAGCAGCATTCCCCCGGACAGGACCGATCTTAGTTACTGTGGCTACACCTTC. It specifies CASSIPPDRTDLSYCGYTF.

This clonotype has just a few counts. The CDR3 spells CSATVKDQPSPFYEQYF. As DNA, the CDR3 is TGCAGCGCTACGGTGAAGGACCAACCCTCGCCATTCTACGAGCAGTACTTC. The gene calls are TRBV29-1 and TRBJ2-7; D remains ambiguous. Germline lookup yields CDR1 SQVTM and CDR2 ANQGSEA. V was trimmed by 7 bases and J by 3 bases, leaving 28 bases between them. The CDR3 loop spans 17 amino acids.

In this sample, this clonotype turned up a few times. The chain carries TRBV11-1 and TRBJ1-1, with 9 bases aligning to TRBD1. Germline loops: CDR1 SGHAT, CDR2 FQDESV (reference sequence). V shed 5 bases and J 2 bases; nucleotides not matched to a gene: 6. This CDR3 spans 15 amino acids. The CDR3 coding sequence is TGTGCCAGCAGCGCCCAGGACAGGGGTAACACTGAAGCTTTCTTT. Protein: CASSAQDRGNTEAFF. The full variable domain, with the rest looked up from reference TRBV11-1 and TRBJ1-1, is EAEVAQSPRYKITEKSQAVAFWCDPISGHATLYWYRQILGQGPELLVQFQDESVVDDSQLPKDRFSAERLKGVDSTLKIQPAELGDSAMYLCASSAQDRGNTEAFFGQGTRLTVV.

This clonotype showed up just a few times. This sequence joins TRBV5-1 and TRBJ1-1; D call uncertain. Germline CDR1 is SGHRS and CDR2 is YFSETQ. Trimming left V 0 bases short and J 0 bases short, with 9 bases between. CDR3 length equals 15 residues. The CDR3, as DNA: TGCGCCAGCAGCTTGGAAGGCAGGTTGAACACTGAAGCTTTCTTT. Amino acids: CASSLEGRLNTEAFF.

DNA of the CDR3: TGCGCCAGCAGCTCGGGGAGGACCCCCTACGAGCAGTACTTC. Its protein is CASSSGRTPYEQYF. The chain has TRBV5-1 and TRBJ2-7; TRBD2 is a possible D gene (6 bases). The CDR3 is made up of 14 amino acids. CDR1 and CDR2 (germline): SGHRS, YFSETQ. The ends were cut back, 3 bases at V and 2 bases at J, with 12 bases in the middle.

V usage is TRBV18 and J usage is TRBJ2-3; unclear D gene. Germline loops: CDR1 KGHSH, CDR2 LQKENI. The CDR3 is made up of 16 amino acids. Trimming took 3 bases from V and 7 from J, leaving 20 bases between them. CDR3 nucleotide sequence: TGTGCCAGCTCACCTCCGGGTCCGGCTGGGTTAAATACGCAGTATTTT. This gives the protein CASSPPGPAGLNTQYF.

This clonotype was recorded a few times. This chain links TRBV5-1 with TRBJ2-5; 12 bases are a match to TRBD2. J was trimmed by 0 bases and V by 5 bases; bases with no gene match: 8. Germline CDR1 reads SGHRS; CDR2 reads YFSETQ. This CDR3 is 17 amino acids long. As DNA, the CDR3 is TGCGCCAGCAGTACGGGGGGGACTAGCGGGCACCAAGAGACCCAGTACTTC. Residues: CASSTGGTSGHQETQYF.

This clonotype was seen at least ten times. V usage is TRBV4-2 and J usage is TRBJ2-5; D may match TRBD1 or TRBD2 (6 bases each). The CDR3 length is 14 residues. V lost 0 bases to trimming and J lost 4 bases, with 9 bases between them. The germline V gene has CDR1 LGHNA and CDR2 YNFKEQ. The CDR3 region is CASSQDRGGETQYF. The CDR3 DNA sequence: TGTGCCAGCAGCCAAGACAGGGGAGGAGAGACCCAGTACTTC.

The rearrangement uses TRBV7-2 and TRBJ1-1; tentatively, D is TRBD1 (6 bases). Trimming shortened V by 3 bases and J by 10 bases, and 18 bases separated the two germline ends. The germline V gene has CDR1 SGHTA and CDR2 FQGNSA. The CDR3 runs 14 residues. The CDR3 DNA reads as TGTGCCAGCAGCTTGGGGGGGCAGGTGACCGTAGCTTTCTTT. Translation gives CASSLGGQVTVAFF.

This clonotype was detected only a few times. V and J are TRBV7-6 and TRBJ1-1; D is possibly TRBD1 (6 bases). Trimming removed 5 bases from V and 6 bases from J, with 19 bases in between. The CDR3 loop spans 15 amino acids. Germline V gene sequence: CDR1 SGHVS, CDR2 FNYEAQ. This chain's CDR3 is CASSRHEGGASEAFF. CDR3 coding DNA: TGTGCCAGCAGCCGTCACGAAGGGGGTGCGTCTGAAGCTTTCTTT.

CDR3: CASSFSTGQETQYF. As DNA, the CDR3 is TGTGCCAGCAGCTTCTCGACAGGGCAGGAGACCCAGTACTTC. The V call is TRBV7-2, the J call TRBJ2-5, with TRBD1 matching over 7 bases. The J segment lost 5 bases and the V segment lost 3 bases, leaving 6 bases of the junction unmatched. CDR1 and CDR2 from the germline V gene are SGHTA and FQGNSA. The CDR3 consists of 14 residues. The full variable domain, completed using reference TRBV7-2 and TRBJ2-5, is GAGVSQSPSNKVTEKGKDVELRCDPISGHTALYWYRQSLGQGLEFLIYFQGNSAPDKSGLPSDRFSAERTGGSVSTLTIQRTQQEDSAVYLCASSFSTGQETQYFGPGTRLLVL.

In the case of this clonotype: Compared with germline, one end of the junction differs, possibly owing to a read error. The chain recombines TRBV9 with TRBJ2-1, with 9 nucleotides matching TRBD2. Per the germline V gene, CDR1 is SGDLS and CDR2 is YYNGEE. This CDR3 is 16 amino acids long. DNA of the CDR3: TGCGCCAGCAGCGTAGCTAGCGGGAACAATTACAATGAGCAGTTCTTC. Translation: CASSVASGNNYNEQFF. Full variable domain (rest looked up from reference TRBV9 and TRBJ2-1): DSGVTQTPKHLITATGQRVTLRCSPRSGDLSVYWYQQSLDQGLQFLIQYYNGEERAKGNILERFSAQQFPDLHSELNLSSLELGDSALYFCASSVASGNNYNEQFFGPGTRLTVL.

There are a few counts of this clonotype. This chain links TRBV25-1 with TRBJ2-7; 12 nucleotides agree with TRBD1. This CDR3 is built from 15 residues. CDR1 MGHDK and CDR2 SYGVNS come from the germline V gene. The ends lost 6 bases at V and 4 bases at J; junction bases unmatched: 7. CDR3 DNA: TGTGCCAGCAGAGGGACAGGGGGCTTTTTTTACGAGCAGTACTTC. It is translated as CASRGTGGFFYEQYF.

V is TRBV7-2 and J is TRBJ2-7; D remains unclear. The CDR3 covers 15 residues. Germline V gene sequence: CDR1 SGHTA, CDR2 FQGNSA. The V end was cut by 7 bases, the J end by 2 bases, with 18 bases between. CDR3 region: CASTIVDRPTYEQYF. DNA of the CDR3: TGTGCCAGCACTATAGTGGATCGACCAACCTACGAGCAGTACTTC.

The CDR3 coding sequence is TGTGCCACCAGTAGTACGGGGGGCTATGGCTACACCTTC. This sequence encodes CATSSTGGYGYTF. The chain combines TRBV15 with TRBJ1-2, with D possibly TRBD1 on 5 matching bases. Germline V CDR1 and CDR2: LNHNV, YYDKDF (reference sequence). V was clipped by 6 bases and J by 4 bases, with 12 bases between them. CDR3 length equals 13 residues. Together with reference TRBV15 and TRBJ1-2, the CDR3 gives the full variable domain: DAMVIQNPRYQVTQFGKPVTLSCSQTLNHNVMYWYQQKSSQAPKLLFHYYDKDFNNEADTPDNFQSRRPNTSFCFLDIRSPGLGDTAMYLCATSSTGGYGYTFGSGTRLTVV.

This clonotype has only a few counts. The chain uses TRBV21-1 and TRBJ2-7; the D segment call TRBD1 is taken from the table without a DNA check. TRBV21-1 corresponds to a pseudogene. This CDR3 is built from 15 residues. For the CDR3, the DNA is TGTGCCAGCAGCAAAGACCCAGGAGGCGGCAGCGAGCAGTACTTC. Its protein product is CASSKDPGGGSEQYF.

A few counts support this clonotype. This chain uses TRBV5-1 with TRBJ2-5; D perhaps matches TRBD2 (6 bases). The CDR3 is 14 amino acids. In germline, CDR1 is SGHRS, CDR2 YFSETQ. Trimming removed 4 bases from V and 4 bases from J, with 14 bases in between. The CDR3 spells CASSIEAGSETQYF. The CDR3 DNA reads as TGCGCCAGCAGCATCGAAGCGGGCTCAGAGACCCAGTACTTC.

This clonotype occurred a few times. CDR3 residues: CASSQETREGDEQYF. The CDR3 bases are TGCGCCAGCAGCCAAGAAACGAGGGAGGGCGACGAGCAGTACTTC. The rearrangement uses TRBV4-1 and TRBJ2-7; 7 bases fit TRBD2. Germline-derived CDR1 and CDR2 are MGHRA and YSYEKL. J gave up 5 bases and V 0 bases, and 7 bases lay outside the gene matches. The CDR3 spans 15 residues.

A note on this clonotype: Germline and junction disagree at one end, which may indicate a read error. This chain uses TRBV12-3 or TRBV12-4 with TRBJ2-5; no firm D call. The CDR3 is 12 amino acids. The CDR3 sequence is CASSFSWTTPFF. CDR3 coding DNA: TGTGCCAGCAGTTTTTCTTGGACGACCCCGTTCTTC.

This clonotype was recorded a few times. V and J are TRBV7-8 and TRBJ2-7, with 7 bases lining up with TRBD1. Trimming took 4 bases from V and 7 from J; bases not matched to a gene: 13. CDR1 is SGHVS and CDR2 is FQNEAQ in the germline V gene. The CDR3 spans 15 residues. This chain's CDR3 is CASSSRDRAVNEQYF. Here the CDR3 DNA reads TGTGCCAGCAGCTCACGCGACAGGGCGGTTAATGAGCAGTACTTC. Drawing the rest from reference TRBV7-8 and TRBJ2-7, the complete variable domain is GAGVSQSPRYKVAKRGQDVALRCDPISGHVSLFWYQQALGQGPEFLTYFQNEAQLDKSGLPSDRFFAERPEGSVSTLKIQRTQQEDSAVYLCASSSRDRAVNEQYFGPGTRLTVT.

This clonotype has only a few counts. This sequence joins TRBV11-2 and TRBJ1-4; 8 nucleotides match TRBD1. The V and J ends lost 5 bases and 5 bases, in that order; junction bases with no gene match: 10. Per the germline V gene, CDR1 is SGHAT and CDR2 is FQNNGV. This CDR3 has 16 residues. CDR3: CASSRLRDRLNEKLFF. CDR3 DNA: TGTGCCAGCAGCCGTCTCCGGGACAGGCTGAATGAAAAACTGTTTTTT.